Following are 10 T cell receptor beta chains from one sample sequenced in a study of blood T cells in healthy people across ages. Next came a second PCR, run for about 7 to 12 cycles, which used a sample-barcoded 5' primer along with a J-beta primer mix. Each CDR3 protein gets one entry after TCRdb re-called the 5' RACE reads with MiXCR. The data hold more than 800,000 distinct CDR3 sequences, with about 28% observed a single time. Sequenced: blood. All receptors derive from a woman aged 80 or older in good health.

This clonotype occurred many times. The chain is built from TRBV3-1 and TRBJ2-3; D is uncertain. Per germline, CDR1 LGHDT and CDR2 YNNKEL (reference sequence). Between the trimmed V and J ends, which lost 0 bases and 6 bases, there was a span of 10 bases. The CDR3 runs 14 residues. The CDR3 sequence is CASSQDLASDTQYF. The CDR3 DNA is TGTGCCAGCAGCCAAGATCTTGCGTCGGATACGCAGTATTTT.

This clonotype has just a few counts. This sequence joins TRBV7-9 and TRBJ1-4; no reliable D call. The CDR3 is made up of 12 amino acids. Germline CDR1 SEHNR, CDR2 FQNEAQ (reference sequence). V lost 5 bases to trimming and J lost 3 bases, with 4 bases between them. CDR3: CASSGPNEKLFF. The CDR3 DNA follows: TGTGCCAGCAGCGGGCCTAATGAAAAACTGTTTTTT.

The sample holds a few counts of this clonotype. The CDR3 nucleotides read TGTGCCAGCAGCTTAGTGTACGCCGGGGAGCTGTTTTTT. It encodes CASSLVYAGELFF. J is TRBJ2-2 and V is TRBV7-2; D is unclear. Trimming took off 1 base at V and 6 bases at J, with 6 bases between the two ends. This CDR3 has 13 amino acids. Germline lookup yields CDR1 SGHTA and CDR2 FQGNSA.

The V and J genes are TRBV12-3 or TRBV12-4 and TRBJ1-1; 7 bases are shared with TRBD1. CDR3 length: 14 amino acids. Losses at the gene ends were 7 bases for V and 1 base for J; bases not matched to a gene: 6. The CDR3 loop reads CASNLGQRNTEAFF. DNA of the CDR3: TGTGCCAGCAACCTGGGACAGAGGAACACTGAAGCTTTCTTT.

At least ten counts were recorded for this clonotype. The gene calls are TRBV20-1 and TRBJ2-7; D call uncertain. Germline CDR1 and CDR2: DFQATT and SNEGSKA (reference sequence). This CDR3 contains 14 residues. Trimming cost V 5 bases and J 0 bases, with 14 bases left between them. The CDR3 nucleotides are TGCAGTGCTCCATCAGGTATCTCCTCCTACGAGCAGTACTTC. Its translation: CSAPSGISSYEQYF.

The V call is TRBV5-1, the J call TRBJ2-5; possible D gene TRBD2, 7 bases. This CDR3 is built from 16 residues. The V end lost 0 bases, the J end lost 2 bases, and 14 bases lay between the germline ends. Germline V CDR1 and CDR2: SGHRS, YFSETQ. The CDR3 DNA is TGCGCCAGCAGCTTGGCTAGGGGAGGGGGGCAAGAGACCCAGTACTTC. It translates to CASSLARGGGQETQYF.

On this clonotype: One base away lies a much larger clone, so this may be a sequencing read error. The chain couples TRBV10-3 to TRBJ1-2; weak D call: TRBD1 (5 bases). This CDR3 spans 13 amino acids. Germline CDR1 and CDR2: ENHRY and SYGVKD. CDR3 DNA: TGTGCCATCAGTGGCAAGGGGAGCGATGGCCACACCTTC. It is translated as CAISGKGSDGHTF.

This clonotype was seen only a few times. J is TRBJ1-2 and V is TRBV20-1; D is unresolved. The CDR3 contains 14 residues. The germline V gene has CDR1 DFQATT and CDR2 SNEGSKA (reference sequence). Between the trimmed V and J ends, which lost 6 bases and 2 bases, there was a span of 16 bases. CDR3 nucleotide sequence: TGCAGTGCCCTTCACGCGGGGAGAAACTATGGCTACACCTTC. Its protein is CSALHAGRNYGYTF.

The CDR3 sequence: CASSIDHRATAYNEQFF. The CDR3, as DNA: TGTGCCAGTAGTATAGACCATCGCGCCACCGCGTACAATGAGCAGTTCTTC. The V and J genes are TRBV19 and TRBJ2-1; D not certain. Trimming shortened V by 0 bases and J by 4 bases, and 16 bases separated the two germline ends. Per the germline V gene, CDR1 is LNHDA and CDR2 is SQIVND (reference sequence). CDR3 length: 17 amino acids. Complete variable domain (other parts from reference TRBV19 and TRBJ2-1): DGGITQSPKYLFRKEGQNVTLSCEQNLNHDAMYWYRQDPGQGLRLIYYSQIVNDFQKGDIAEGYSVSREKKESFPLTVTSAQKNPTAFYLCASSIDHRATAYNEQFFGPGTRLTVL.

Remarks on this clonotype: This could be a read error, since a much larger clone is one nucleotide away. The rearrangement uses TRBV7-9 and TRBJ2-3; TRBD1 might be the D (6 bases). Trimming cost V 0 bases and J 5 bases, with 9 bases left between them. Per germline, CDR1 SEHNR and CDR2 FQNEAQ (reference sequence). CDR3 size: 14 residues. The CDR3: CASSLAGAEDTQYF. The CDR3 DNA is TGTGCCAGCAGCTTAGCGGGGGCGGAAGATACGCAGTATTTT.